This T cell receptor (beta chain) was retrieved from a study of blood T cell repertoires in COVID-19. Sequencing was performed with immunoSEQ multiplex PCR; in TCRdb, only in-frame clones are kept and a portion is missing. The sample holds roughly 160,000 clones, around 85% seen once. V lost 5 bases and J 8 bases, leaving 27 bases between the germline ends. CDR1 LNHDA and CDR2 SQIVND come from the germline V gene (reference sequence). The CDR3 sequence is 17 residues long. Sequenced sample: peripheral blood. This TCR came from a woman at least 80 years old with COVID-19, enrolled during active disease. J is TRBJ1-2 and V is TRBV19, with D tentatively TRBD1 (5 bases). The CDR3 bases are TGTGCCAGTAGTCCCGGGGGGGGAAGTGGCTCGCGGCACGGCTACACCTTC. This codes for CASSPGGGSGSRHGYTF.